These 30 T cell receptor beta chains were all obtained from the same sample, sequenced in a study of cytomegalovirus exposure and HLA in healthy donors (TCRdb year 2017). The receptor library was made with the immunoSEQ multiplex PCR assay. For the multiplex PCR, a mixture combining 60 forward primers for TCR Vbeta segments and 13 reverse primers for TCR Jbeta segments was used. TCRdb carries this immuneACCESS record with in-frame sequences only. Its versions omit some clonotypes, under half of them owing to an unresolved V gene in the studies checked, with the rest unexplained. The data table for this sample lists 140,000 or so clones. The ten biggest clones cover 0.96% of the sample. Source material: PBMCs. Receptor source: a male donor in good health and CMV-seronegative.

The V gene is TRBV30, the J gene TRBJ2-5, with 10 bases fitting TRBD1. Trimming cost V 0 bases and J 5 bases; bases outside gene matches: 9. The germline gives CDR1 GTSNPN, CDR2 SVGIG (reference sequence). This CDR3 spans 16 amino acids. CDR3 loop: CAWSVTGTGVFETQYF. CDR3 bases: TGTGCCTGGAGTGTAACCGGGACAGGGGTTTTTGAGACCCAGTACTTC.

The chain combines TRBV7-3 with TRBJ1-1, with no clear D. The CDR3 runs to 16 residues. Germline V gene lookup returns CDR1 SGHTA and CDR2 FQGTGA. V dropped 1 base and J dropped 6 bases, with 18 bases sitting between them. CDR3 region: CASSLSYKAEHSEAFF. Written as DNA, the CDR3 is TGTGCCAGCAGCTTAAGCTACAAGGCGGAACACTCTGAAGCTTTCTTT.

The chain carries TRBV6-5 and TRBJ1-2; 9 bases line up with TRBD1. The J segment lost 8 bases and the V segment lost 2 bases, leaving 3 bases of the junction unmatched. Germline CDR1 is MNHEY and CDR2 is SVGAGI. The CDR3 loop spans 13 amino acids. CDR3 nucleotides: TGTGCCAGCAGTTACGCCGACAGGGGGGGCTACACCTTC. Protein sequence: CASSYADRGGYTF.

V is TRBV19 and J is TRBJ1-5; no clear D gene. The CDR3 spans 12 residues. V lost 6 bases and J lost 9, with 12 bases in between. CDR1 LNHDA and CDR2 SQIVND come from the germline V gene (reference sequence). The CDR3 sequence: CASSPTVWPQHF. The CDR3, as DNA: TGTGCCAGTAGCCCAACGGTGTGGCCCCAGCATTTT.

The chain carries TRBV11-2 and TRBJ2-7, with 10 positions matching TRBD1. CDR3 size: 15 residues. With V trimmed by 5 bases and J by 5 bases, 9 bases remained unmatched. Germline-derived CDR1 and CDR2 are SGHAT and FQNNGV. The CDR3 here is CASSPDRGPVDEQYF. The DNA of the CDR3 is TGTGCCAGCAGCCCCGACAGGGGGCCTGTCGACGAGCAGTACTTC.

The chain carries TRBV19 and TRBJ2-7, with D hard to call. This CDR3 has 11 residues. Trimming cost V 6 bases and J 5 bases, with 8 bases left between them. Germline CDR1 LNHDA, CDR2 SQIVND (reference sequence). The CDR3 coding sequence is TGTGCCAGTAGCGAAAGAGACGAGCAGTACTTC. It encodes CASSERDEQYF.

The rearrangement uses TRBV19 and TRBJ1-5; tentatively, D is TRBD1 (6 bases). In germline, CDR1 is LNHDA, CDR2 SQIVND (reference sequence). There are 15 residues in the CDR3. V lost 3 bases and J 7 bases, leaving 16 bases between the germline ends. The CDR3 is CASSMETGIGQPQHF. DNA for the CDR3: TGTGCCAGTAGTATGGAAACAGGGATAGGGCAGCCCCAGCATTTT.

This chain links TRBV27 with TRBJ2-7; no definite D call. The CDR3 sequence is 13 residues long. Germline V gives CDR1 MNHEY, CDR2 SMNVEV (reference sequence). Trimming removed 3 bases at V and 2 bases at J, with 8 bases between. CDR3 residues: CASSFLQAYEQYF. The CDR3 region has the DNA TGTGCCAGCAGTTTTTTGCAGGCCTACGAGCAGTACTTC.

DNA for the CDR3: TGTGCCAGCAGCCTGCCGGGTAGCGGCTACGAGCAGTACTTC. This gives the protein CASSLPGSGYEQYF. The chain carries TRBV7-8 and TRBJ2-7; a possible D gene is TRBD2 (6 bases). The V end lost 5 bases, the J end lost 3 bases, and 14 bases lay between the germline ends. The CDR3 is 14 residues long. Germline V gene data show CDR1 as SGHVS and CDR2 as FQNEAQ.

The chain joins TRBV10-1 to TRBJ2-3; D may be TRBD1 (6 bases). V gave up 3 bases and J gave up 2 bases, with 9 bases separating them. Germline-derived CDR1 and CDR2 are WNHNN and SYGVQD (reference sequence). CDR3 size: 14 residues. The CDR3 here is CASSDRGVTDTQYF. For the CDR3, the DNA is TGCGCCAGCAGTGACAGGGGAGTCACAGATACGCAGTATTTT.

This chain's CDR3 is CASSDSTISGELFF. The CDR3 coding sequence is TGCGCCAGCAGCGACTCTACTATAAGCGGGGAGCTGTTTTTT. The chain combines TRBV5-1 with TRBJ2-2; no firm D call. Germline lookup yields CDR1 SGHRS and CDR2 YFSETQ. The CDR3 runs 14 residues. V lost 4 bases to trimming and J lost 7 bases, with 14 bases between them.

The chain is built from TRBV2 and TRBJ1-2; D is perhaps TRBD1 (5 bases). The germline V gene has CDR1 SNHLY and CDR2 FYNNEI. With 2 bases removed from V and 6 bases from J, the gap between germline ends came to 10 bases. The CDR3 loop spans 13 amino acids. The CDR3 DNA reads TGTGCCAGCAGTGAAAGGGGTTCAAATGGCTACACCTTC. Encoded protein: CASSERGSNGYTF.

The chain carries TRBV10-3 and TRBJ2-1; 7 nucleotides match TRBD1. The length of the CDR3 is 15 residues. V lost 2 bases to trimming and J lost 1 base; unmatched junction nucleotides: 2. Germline V CDR1 and CDR2: ENHRY, SYGVKD. The CDR3 sequence is CAISEDRESYNEQFF. The CDR3 bases are TGTGCCATCAGTGAGGACAGGGAGTCCTACAATGAGCAGTTCTTC.

CDR3 protein: CASSRDREGTEAFF. The CDR3 bases are TGTGCCAGCTCCCGGGATCGGGAGGGCACTGAAGCTTTCTTT. The chain uses TRBV10-3 and TRBJ1-1; D is ambiguous. Trimming stripped 10 bases from V and 4 bases from J, with 19 bases between. CDR1 ENHRY and CDR2 SYGVKD come from the germline V gene. The CDR3 has 14 residues.

This chain connects TRBV30 to TRBJ1-2, with 12 bases aligning to TRBD1. This CDR3 is built from 14 residues. V shed 3 bases, J shed 8 bases, and the junction held 7 bases outside the gene matches. Per the germline V gene, CDR1 is GTSNPN and CDR2 is SVGIG (reference sequence). Written as DNA, the CDR3 is TGTGCCTGGAGCCCTGGGACAGGGGGCGAAGGCTACACCTTC. It is translated as CAWSPGTGGEGYTF.

The rearrangement links TRBV2 to TRBJ2-5; 7 bases align to TRBD2. Germline-derived CDR1 and CDR2 are SNHLY and FYNNEI. This CDR3 contains 18 residues. Trimming at V came to 0 bases and at J to 4 bases, leaving 14 bases not matched to a gene. The CDR3 bases are TGTGCCAGCAGTGAAGCGATCGGGCGCGGGAGACGGAGAGAGACCCAGTACTTC. This encodes CASSEAIGRGRRRETQYF.

The gene calls are TRBV6-5 and TRBJ2-1; 12 positions match TRBD2. With 5 bases clipped from V and 4 bases from J, the junction kept 3 bases outside the gene matches. From germline, CDR1 is MNHEY and CDR2 SVGAGI. The CDR3 loop spans 15 amino acids. The CDR3 protein is CASSRTSGEYNEQFF. As DNA, the CDR3 is TGTGCCAGCAGTAGGACTAGCGGGGAGTACAATGAGCAGTTCTTC.

The CDR3 spells CASSMARQVSDQPQHF. DNA for the CDR3: TGTGCCAGTAGTATGGCCCGACAGGTTTCCGATCAGCCCCAGCATTTT. The chain combines TRBV19 with TRBJ1-5; D may be TRBD1 (6 bases). Germline V CDR1 and CDR2: LNHDA, SQIVND (reference sequence). V was cut by 3 bases and J by 5 bases, with 17 bases left in between. The CDR3 is made up of 16 amino acids.

The chain carries TRBV19 and TRBJ2-5, with 9 bases fitting TRBD2. J was trimmed by 4 bases and V by 3 bases; bases with no gene match: 9. CDR1 LNHDA and CDR2 SQIVND come from the germline V gene (reference sequence). This CDR3 contains 16 residues. CDR3 nucleotide sequence: TGTGCCAGTAGTATCTCGAGTAGCGGGAGAGCAGAGACCCAGTACTTC. Translated: CASSISSSGRAETQYF.

The V and J genes are TRBV5-4 and TRBJ2-5; weak D call: TRBD2 (5 bases). There are 13 residues in the CDR3. V was shortened by 1 base and J by 5 bases, with 9 bases between the two germline ends. Per the germline V gene, CDR1 is SGHNT and CDR2 is YYREEE (reference sequence). The CDR3 protein is CASSLPPGETQYF. The CDR3 DNA sequence: TGTGCCAGCAGCTTGCCACCGGGGGAGACCCAGTACTTC.

V is TRBV11-2 and J is TRBJ1-2; D unresolved. Germline assignment: CDR1 SGHAT and CDR2 FQNNGV. The CDR3 sequence is 12 residues long. The V and J ends lost 4 bases and 7 bases respectively, with 10 bases between them. The CDR3 protein is CASSSSPGGYTF. As DNA, the CDR3 is TGTGCCAGCAGCTCCTCCCCGGGTGGCTACACCTTC.

The gene calls are TRBV6-1 and TRBJ2-7; possible D gene TRBD2, 6 bases. Germline V gives CDR1 MNHNS, CDR2 SASEGT. V shed 4 bases and J shed 4 bases, with 8 bases lying between them. The CDR3 spans 12 residues. The CDR3 loop reads CASSVRGYEQYF. The CDR3 DNA follows: TGTGCCAGCAGTGTCCGGGGGTACGAGCAGTACTTC.

V and J are TRBV5-1 and TRBJ1-2; D is unresolved. This CDR3 has 13 amino acids. The germline V gene has CDR1 SGHRS and CDR2 YFSETQ. V shed 2 bases and J shed 4 bases, with 9 bases lying between them. This chain's CDR3 is CASSLGAPYGYTF. CDR3 nucleotide sequence: TGCGCCAGCAGCTTAGGAGCGCCCTATGGCTACACCTTC.

The chain carries TRBV18 and TRBJ1-4; TRBD1 agrees at 8 bases. The V segment lost 5 bases and the J segment 7 bases; nucleotides outside the gene matches: 6. This CDR3 region has 14 residues. Germline V CDR1 and CDR2: KGHSH, LQKENI. The DNA for the CDR3 is TGTGCCAGCTCAGCGGACAGGGTAGTTGAAAAACTGTTTTTT. This codes for CASSADRVVEKLFF.

The chain has TRBV7-9 and TRBJ1-6, with a weak D call TRBD1 (6 bases). Trimming cost V 3 bases and J 7 bases, with 16 bases left between them. This CDR3 is built from 16 residues. Germline CDR1 and CDR2: SEHNR and FQNEAQ (reference sequence). CDR3 sequence (DNA): TGTGCCAGCAGCTTGAGCAGTATAGGGGGAAATTCACCCCTCCACTTT. Amino acid sequence: CASSLSSIGGNSPLHF.

The chain employs TRBV4-2 and TRBJ1-2; D is perhaps TRBD1 (6 bases). Trimming left V 1 base short and J 4 bases short, with 7 bases between. CDR3 length: 13 residues. In germline, CDR1 is LGHNA, CDR2 YNFKEQ. In DNA form, the CDR3 reads TGTGCCAGCAGCCAAGGGGACATCTATGGCTACACCTTC. Its protein product is CASSQGDIYGYTF.

V gene TRBV7-8 combines with J gene TRBJ1-5, with D unresolved. Trimming pared 6 bases from V and 4 bases from J, leaving 19 bases between. This CDR3 spans 16 amino acids. The V gene's germline CDR1 is SGHVS and CDR2 FQNEAQ. CDR3 in DNA: TGTGCCAGCAGAGAGGGAGGAACAAACTCAAATCAGCCCCAGCATTTT. Translating it yields CASREGGTNSNQPQHF.

Comments on this clone: Other DNA sequences within the sample encode an identical CDR3. The chain is built from TRBV7-9 and TRBJ1-2; TRBD1 is a possible D gene (6 bases). Germline V gives CDR1 SEHNR, CDR2 FQNEAQ (reference sequence). V lost 1 base to trimming and J lost 4 bases, with 7 bases between them. The CDR3 runs 13 residues. CDR3 region: CASSLEGGYGYTF. The CDR3 nucleotides are TGTGCCAGCAGCTTAGAAGGGGGCTATGGCTACACCTTC.

V usage is TRBV27 and J usage is TRBJ2-3; 10 positions agree with TRBD1. The ends lost 1 base at V and 5 bases at J; junction bases unmatched: 6. Germline assignment: CDR1 MNHEY and CDR2 SMNVEV (reference sequence). The CDR3 totals 16 residues. Here the CDR3 reads CASSLLDRGIGDTQYF. DNA for the CDR3: TGTGCCAGCAGTTTATTGGACAGGGGGATTGGAGATACGCAGTATTTT.

The gene calls are TRBV4-1 and TRBJ2-2; D unclear. The V and J ends lost 0 bases and 4 bases respectively, with 9 bases between them. The CDR3 is 15 residues long. Germline assignment: CDR1 MGHRA and CDR2 YSYEKL. CDR3 sequence (DNA): TGCGCCAGCAGCCAAGATCAGATTTTCACCGGGGAGCTGTTTTTT. Translating it yields CASSQDQIFTGELFF.